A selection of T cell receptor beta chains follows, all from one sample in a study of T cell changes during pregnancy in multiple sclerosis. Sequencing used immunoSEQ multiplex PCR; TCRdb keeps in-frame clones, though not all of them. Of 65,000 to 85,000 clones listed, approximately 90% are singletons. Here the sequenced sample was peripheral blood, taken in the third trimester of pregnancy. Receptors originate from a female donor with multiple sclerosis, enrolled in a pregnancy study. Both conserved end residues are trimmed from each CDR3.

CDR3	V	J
ASSPGLAGGHEQF	TRBV7-7	TRBJ2-1
ASSQAYEQY	TRBV4-2	TRBJ2-7
ASSWRGQDEKLF	TRBV5-1	TRBJ1-4
ASSLGRGAAYEQY	TRBV7-3	TRBJ2-7
ASTRIRGLGTDTQY	TRBV7-2	TRBJ2-3
AAMAGEAGELF	TRBV6-5	TRBJ2-2
ASSLYTGGGTDTQY	TRBV5-1	TRBJ2-3
ASSLIETGGGYGYT	TRBV5-6	TRBJ1-2
ASSPGLAGGRPETQY	TRBV5-4	TRBJ2-5
ASREGVPELF	TRBV2	TRBJ1-4
ATSRLNTGLGDTEAF	TRBV15	TRBJ1-1
ASKGGRAYEQY	TRBV2	TRBJ2-7
ASSFGRPYGYT	TRBV11-1	TRBJ1-2
ASSHREPLETPLH	TRBV28	TRBJ1-6
ASSQDDPAGDTQY	TRBV4-2	TRBJ2-3
ASSPRVRGNYGYT	TRBV18	TRBJ1-2
ASSVAPSDRGSPLH	TRBV9	TRBJ1-6
AWYRRVSAF	TRBV30	TRBJ1-1
AWTGGMRTEAF	TRBV30	TRBJ1-1
ASSTTTTDTQY	TRBV7-3	TRBJ2-3
ASSPLPIGGVSYGYT	TRBV18	TRBJ1-2
ASSLWGQALRNEAF	TRBV28	TRBJ1-1
ASSLAPSVRETQY	TRBV11-2	TRBJ2-5
ASSYRDSSYNSPLH	TRBV11-2	TRBJ1-6
ASSLAAGMFAEAF	TRBV7-2	TRBJ1-1
ASSWRGLAGGNTDTQY	TRBV5-1	TRBJ2-3
SASFGYT	TRBV20-1	TRBJ1-2
AIRGRRAGGQETQY	TRBV10-3	TRBJ2-5
ASSYDSVNTEAF	TRBV6-6	TRBJ1-1
ASKLDSNTEAF	TRBV2	TRBJ1-1
ASSTGYNSPLH	TRBV6-1	TRBJ1-6
ATRVGISGNTIY	TRBV19	TRBJ1-3
ASSTPGGDDGYT	TRBV5-4	TRBJ1-2
ASSIRQGSPLH	TRBV7-2	TRBJ1-6
ASSSHTDTQY	TRBV27	TRBJ2-3
ASRRTASNYGYT	TRBV2	TRBJ1-2
ASSIAPYSNQPQH	TRBV19	TRBJ1-5
ATSSGGSLTQY	TRBV15	TRBJ2-3